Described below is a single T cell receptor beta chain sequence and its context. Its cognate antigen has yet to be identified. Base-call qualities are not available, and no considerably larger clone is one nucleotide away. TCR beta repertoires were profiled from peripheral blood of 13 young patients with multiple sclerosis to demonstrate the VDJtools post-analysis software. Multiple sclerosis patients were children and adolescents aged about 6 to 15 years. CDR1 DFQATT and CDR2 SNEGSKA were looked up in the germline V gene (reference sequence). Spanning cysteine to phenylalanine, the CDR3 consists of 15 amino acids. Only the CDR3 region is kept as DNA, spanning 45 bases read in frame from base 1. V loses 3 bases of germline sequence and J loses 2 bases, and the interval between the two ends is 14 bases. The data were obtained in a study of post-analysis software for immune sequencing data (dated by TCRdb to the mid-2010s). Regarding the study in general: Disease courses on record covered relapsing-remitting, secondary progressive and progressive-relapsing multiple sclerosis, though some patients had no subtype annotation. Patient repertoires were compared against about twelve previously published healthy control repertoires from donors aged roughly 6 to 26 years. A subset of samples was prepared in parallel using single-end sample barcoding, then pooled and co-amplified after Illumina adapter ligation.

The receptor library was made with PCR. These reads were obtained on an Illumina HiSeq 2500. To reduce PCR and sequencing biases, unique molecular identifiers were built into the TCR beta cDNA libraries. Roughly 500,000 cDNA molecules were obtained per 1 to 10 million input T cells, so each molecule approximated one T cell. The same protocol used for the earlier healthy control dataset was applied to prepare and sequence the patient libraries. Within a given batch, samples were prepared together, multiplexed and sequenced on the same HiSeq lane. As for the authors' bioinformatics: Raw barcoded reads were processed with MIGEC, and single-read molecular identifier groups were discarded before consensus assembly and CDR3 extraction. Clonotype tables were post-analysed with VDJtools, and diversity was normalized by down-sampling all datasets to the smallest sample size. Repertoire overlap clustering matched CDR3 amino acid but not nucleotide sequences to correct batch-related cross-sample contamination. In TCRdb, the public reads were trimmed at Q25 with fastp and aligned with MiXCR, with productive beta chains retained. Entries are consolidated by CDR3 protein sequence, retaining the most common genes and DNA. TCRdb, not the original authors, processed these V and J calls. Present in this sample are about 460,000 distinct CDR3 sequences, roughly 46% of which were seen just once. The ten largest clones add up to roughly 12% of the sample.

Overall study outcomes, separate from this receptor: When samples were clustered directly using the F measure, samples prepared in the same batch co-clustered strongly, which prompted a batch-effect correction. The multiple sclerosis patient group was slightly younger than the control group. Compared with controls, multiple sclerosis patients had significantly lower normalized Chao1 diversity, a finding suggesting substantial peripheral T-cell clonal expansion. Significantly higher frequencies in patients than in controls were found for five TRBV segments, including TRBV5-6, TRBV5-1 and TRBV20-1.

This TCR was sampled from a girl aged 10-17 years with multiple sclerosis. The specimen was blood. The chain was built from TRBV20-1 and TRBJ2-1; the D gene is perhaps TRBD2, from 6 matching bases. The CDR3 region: CSASEGRLAYNEQFF. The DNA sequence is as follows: TGCAGTGCTAGCGAAGGGAGACTAGCCTACAATGAGCAGTTCTTC.